The clone carrying this TCR beta chain has a handful of counts. The method was immunoSEQ multiplex PCR; TCRdb's version includes in-frame clones alone and lacks a portion of them. Altogether just under 550,000 clones are present, approximately 80% being singletons, with the ten largest covering around 0.013%. The data belong to a study of shared T cell receptors in the human thymus. These data also featured in a second study, about human thymus T cells. From that study: Infants served as donors; they were healthy and Finnish and were having corrective surgery for congenital heart defects. Unrelated individuals were reported by related research to share highly overlapping thymic repertoires.

The source of this sequence is a boy under two years old with a congenital heart defect. Source material: thymocytes.

CDR3 loop: CASSFTGYGYTF. CDR3 DNA: TGTGCCAGCAGCTTCACAGGGTATGGCTACACCTTC. V gene TRBV5-6 combines with J gene TRBJ1-2; TRBD1 might be the D (6 bases). Germline-derived CDR1 and CDR2 are SGHDT and YYEEEE. Between the trimmed V and J ends, which lost 2 bases and 5 bases, there was a span of 7 bases. The CDR3 consists of 12 residues.